This T cell receptor (beta chain) was profiled in a study of blood T cell repertoires in COVID-19. Germline V gene sequence: CDR1 KGHSH, CDR2 LQKENI. This CDR3 is built from 15 residues. The V and J ends lost 0 bases and 5 bases respectively, with 13 bases between them. Assay used: immunoSEQ multiplex PCR; TCRdb lists only in-frame clones, some missing. The data show tens of thousands of clones, roughly 73% seen once. The receptor's source is a human donor in a cohort sampled during active COVID-19. The sample taken for sequencing was peripheral blood. The chain is built from TRBV18 and TRBJ1-1, with D possibly being TRBD1 (6 bases). The CDR3 nucleotides read TGTGCCAGCTCACCACCGAGGGGGACTAGTACTGAAGCTTTCTTT. Translation: CASSPPRGTSTEAFF.